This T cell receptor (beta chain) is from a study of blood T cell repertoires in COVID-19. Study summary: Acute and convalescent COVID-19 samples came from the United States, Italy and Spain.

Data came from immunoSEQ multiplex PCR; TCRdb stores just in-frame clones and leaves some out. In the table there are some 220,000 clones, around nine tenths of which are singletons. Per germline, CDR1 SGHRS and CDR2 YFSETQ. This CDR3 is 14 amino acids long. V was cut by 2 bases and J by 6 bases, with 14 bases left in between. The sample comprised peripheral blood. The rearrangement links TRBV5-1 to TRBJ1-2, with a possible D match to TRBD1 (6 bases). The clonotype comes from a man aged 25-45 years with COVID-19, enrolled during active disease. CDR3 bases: TGCGCCAGCAGCTTCATTGGACAGTCAAATGGCTACACCTTC. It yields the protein CASSFIGQSNGYTF.